This TCR beta chain was retrieved from a study of T-cell memory formation after mild COVID-19. Each CDR3 protein is one row after TCRdb ran MiXCR on the 5' RACE reads. The sample records roughly 410,000 distinct CDR3 sequences, 24% being singletons. CDR3 length: 17 amino acids. Germline lookup yields CDR1 KGHDR and CDR2 SFDVKD. V lost 1 base, J lost 0 bases, and 14 bases lay in between. This TCR was sampled from an adult woman who had mild COVID-19 (a few samples of this study predate the infection). Cell type and time point are not known. This rearrangement joins TRBV24-1 to TRBJ1-1; no clear D. Source material: PBMCs or a T cell subset sorted from them (not recorded which). The CDR3 region is CATSDLGRRILNTEAFF. In DNA form, the CDR3 reads TGTGCCACCAGTGATTTAGGCAGGCGAATACTGAACACTGAAGCTTTCTTT.